The following is a T cell receptor (beta chain) sequence with its context. Repertoires were generated with immunoSEQ multiplex PCR, while TCRdb's copy carries only in-frame clones and drops some. The table records 30,000 to 40,000 clones, 69% of them present only once. The record originates from a study of STAT5B mutations in CD4+ large granular lymphocyte leukemia. Study-level background: Among healthy controls, a particular HLA allele went with more CDR3 'QG' motifs.

V lost 4 bases, J lost 8 bases, and 9 bases stayed unmatched. Germline values: CDR1 SGHVS, CDR2 FQNEAQ. CDR3 length equals 17 residues. This TCR derives from a human donor in good health. The chain carries TRBV7-8 and TRBJ2-3, with TRBD2 matching over 16 bases. What was sequenced was CD4+ T cells from blood buffy coats. In DNA, the CDR3 is TGTGCCAGCAGCTCACCCGCGGGACTAGCGGGGGGGGGTACGCAGTATTTT. The encoded protein is CASSSPAGLAGGGTQYF.